Listed below are T cell receptor beta chains from one sample, sequenced in a study of beta chain features in type 1 diabetes. Here immunoSEQ multiplex PCR was the method, and the copy in TCRdb shows in-frame clones only, minus some. Of 400,000 or so clones in the sample, 8.5% to 10% were seen once. The sample consisted of central memory CD4+ T cells from blood. Receptor source: a man aged 25 to 45 with type 1 diabetes. Each CDR3 is given with its conserved first and last residue.

14 | TRBV7-2 | CASSFGTGGDGYTF
18 | TRBV5-6 | CASSDTSGTFSGGYEQYF
15 | TRBV28 | CASILSGRILAEAFF
15 | TRBV6-5 | CASSYDGTPGQPQHF
14 | TRBV7-9 | CASSLEDRHTEAFF
13 | TRBV7-6 | CASSLVLFETQYF
15 | TRBV11-2 | CASSLAGGVNQPQHF
15 | TRBV4-2 | CASSPGQGLTYEQYF
15 | TRBV10-3 | CAISESLGSEGQAFF
14 | TRBV7-2 | CASSLEGSGYTQYF
13 | TRBV4-3 | CASSQVPGTYAHF
12 | TRBV28 | CASSLPNRPQHF
14 | TRBV4-2 | CASSLGERQETQYF
16 | TRBV19 | CASSLPGQGSTDTQYF
15 | TRBV27 | CASSFAPAANYGYTF
15 | TRBV5-4 | CASSLDPSGANVLTF
14 | TRBV28 | CASRTSGGGYEQYF
15 | TRBV7-9 | CASSSRQGAIETQYF